The 28 T cell receptor beta chains below come from one sample, sequenced in a study of cytomegalovirus exposure and HLA in healthy donors. The PCR made use of 60 Vbeta and 13 Jbeta primers. Sequenced by immunoSEQ multiplex PCR; TCRdb stores in-frame clones only, minus some. The data hold more than 150,000 clones, with 70% to 90% observed a single time. The material sequenced was PBMCs. The receptors originated from a man between 18 and 35 years old in good health and CMV-seropositive.

The chain uses TRBV7-6 and TRBJ2-7; maybe TRBD1 (5 bases). CDR3 length equals 14 residues. V lost 1 base, J lost 3 bases, and 10 bases lay in between. Germline V gives CDR1 SGHVS, CDR2 FNYEAQ. CDR3 sequence (DNA): TGTGCCAGCAGCTTAGATCGACAGAGCTACGAGCAGTACTTC. Translation: CASSLDRQSYEQYF.

The V and J genes are TRBV10-3 and TRBJ1-2, with 10 bases identical to TRBD1. The V gene's germline CDR1 is ENHRY and CDR2 SYGVKD. This CDR3 region has 13 residues. Trimming cost V 8 bases and J 8 bases; bases outside gene matches: 8. The DNA for the CDR3 is TGTGCCATCGGGACAGGGGAATTGGAGGGCTACACCTTC. Translated: CAIGTGELEGYTF.

The CDR3 region is CAWTASGGFDTQYF. In nucleotides, the CDR3 is TGTGCCTGGACGGCTAGCGGGGGGTTCGATACGCAGTATTTT. This chain joins TRBV30 and TRBJ2-3, with 11 bases identical to TRBD2. Germline V gene lookup returns CDR1 GTSNPN and CDR2 SVGIG (reference sequence). V lost 4 bases and J lost 6; bases outside the gene matches: 6. This CDR3 region has 14 residues.

The V call is TRBV5-1, the J call TRBJ2-7; unclear D gene. The V end lost 1 base, the J end lost 4 bases, and 9 bases lay between the germline ends. CDR1 is SGHRS and CDR2 is YFSETQ in the germline V gene. The CDR3 covers 13 residues. CDR3 bases: TGCGCCAGCAGCTTGCCCGGTGAATACGAGCAGTACTTC. Protein sequence: CASSLPGEYEQYF. Looking up the rest from reference TRBV5-1 and TRBJ2-7 gives the full variable domain: KAGVTQTPRYLIKTRGQQVTLSCSPISGHRSVSWYQQTPGQGLQFLFEYFSETQRNKGNFPGRFSGRQFSNSRSEMNVSTLELGDSALYLCASSLPGEYEQYFGPGTRLTVT.

V usage is TRBV5-1 and J usage is TRBJ2-4; tentatively, D is TRBD1 (6 bases). CDR1 and CDR2 (germline): SGHRS, YFSETQ. This CDR3 is 15 amino acids long. The V gene lost 8 bases and the J gene lost 0 bases, with 15 bases spanning the gap. The CDR3 DNA reads TGCGCCAGTCCTTACAGGGCGTTAGCCAAAAACATTCAGTACTTC. It translates to CASPYRALAKNIQYF.

V gene TRBV30 combines with J gene TRBJ1-2; D perhaps matches TRBD1 (6 bases). Germline assignment: CDR1 GTSNPN and CDR2 SVGIG (reference sequence). This CDR3 contains 11 residues. The V end was cut by 5 bases, the J end by 3 bases, with 7 bases between. CDR3 bases: TGTGCCTGGCGACAGGACTATGGCTACACCTTC. This encodes CAWRQDYGYTF.

The rearrangement joins TRBV4-3 to TRBJ2-5; possible D gene TRBD2, 6 bases. The tail of the sequence fits TRBJ2-7 better, so the J call may be wrong. This CDR3 region has 13 residues. Germline values: CDR1 LGHNA, CDR2 YSLEER. The CDR3 region is CASSQEEGGEQYF. The CDR3 DNA is TGCGCCAGCAGCCAAGAGGAGGGAGGCGAGCAGTACTTC.

This clone is a singleton in its sample. V is TRBV5-4 and J is TRBJ1-1, with D tentatively TRBD1 (5 bases). The CDR3 length is 14 residues. Trimming took 4 bases from V and 0 from J, leaving 10 bases between them. From germline, CDR1 is SGHNT and CDR2 YYREEE (reference sequence). In nucleotides, the CDR3 is TGTGCCAGCAGCCCACGGGGGGTGAACACTGAAGCTTTCTTT. It translates to CASSPRGVNTEAFF.

The chain uses TRBV10-2 and TRBJ2-5, with D maybe TRBD1 (5 bases). Germline-derived CDR1 and CDR2 are WSHSY and SAAADI. The CDR3 is made up of 14 amino acids. The V and J ends lost 1 base and 4 bases respectively, with 10 bases between them. The CDR3 nucleotides are TGCGCCAGCAGTGAGTTCAAAAGGGGAGAGACCCAGTACTTC. Translation gives CASSEFKRGETQYF.

In nucleotides, the CDR3 is TGTGCCAGCTCACTAGGCGGGGGGGCTCGGGACGAGCAGTACTTC. It yields the protein CASSLGGGARDEQYF. The chain combines TRBV18 with TRBJ2-7; TRBD2 matches 9 bases. The CDR3 is 15 amino acids. V was clipped by 4 bases and J by 5 bases; unmatched bases: 9. The germline gives CDR1 KGHSH, CDR2 LQKENI.

The chain uses TRBV15 and TRBJ2-5; TRBD1 matches 9 bases. Germline values: CDR1 LNHNV, CDR2 YYDKDF (reference sequence). The junction had 2 bases not matched to a gene; V was cut back by 0 bases and J by 3 bases. The CDR3 runs to 15 residues. DNA of the CDR3: TGTGCCACCAGCAGAGATCGGACAGGGGAAGAGACCCAGTACTTC. The encoded protein is CATSRDRTGEETQYF.

This chain links TRBV12-5 with TRBJ1-4, with a weak D call TRBD1 (5 bases). The CDR3 contains 18 residues. The V gene's germline CDR1 is LGHNT and CDR2 FRNRAP. The V end lost 5 bases, the J end lost 8 bases, and 27 bases lay between the germline ends. CDR3 sequence: CASGQAAGPPREGEKLFF. The DNA of the CDR3 is TGTGCTAGTGGTCAAGCGGCGGGGCCCCCGAGGGAGGGGGAAAAACTGTTTTTT.

The rearrangement links TRBV5-1 to TRBJ1-2, with TRBD1 matching over 8 bases. After removal of 5 bases from V and 6 bases from J, the junction contained 9 bases not matched to a gene. The CDR3 consists of 14 residues. CDR1 SGHRS and CDR2 YFSETQ come from the germline V gene. CDR3: CASSPGQGGHGYTF. The DNA for the CDR3 is TGCGCCAGCAGTCCCGGACAGGGTGGACATGGCTACACCTTC. Complete variable domain (other parts from reference TRBV5-1 and TRBJ1-2): KAGVTQTPRYLIKTRGQQVTLSCSPISGHRSVSWYQQTPGQGLQFLFEYFSETQRNKGNFPGRFSGRQFSNSRSEMNVSTLELGDSALYLCASSPGQGGHGYTFGSGTRLTVV.

This sequence joins TRBV14 and TRBJ2-7; 8 bases are shared with TRBD1. Germline CDR1 is SGHDN and CDR2 is FVKESK. J gave up 3 bases and V 6 bases, and 7 bases lay outside the gene matches. The CDR3 sequence is 14 residues long. Written as DNA, the CDR3 is TGTGCCAGCAGTCAACTGACAGGGGTCTACGAGCAGTACTTC. This sequence encodes CASSQLTGVYEQYF.

The V and J genes are TRBV2 and TRBJ2-7; 7 positions match TRBD1. With V trimmed by 6 bases and J by 3 bases, 14 bases remained unmatched. CDR3 length equals 16 residues. Germline lookup yields CDR1 SNHLY and CDR2 FYNNEI. The CDR3 sequence is CASRNDRAQLRYEQYF. The DNA for the CDR3 is TGTGCCAGCAGAAACGACAGGGCCCAACTCCGCTACGAGCAGTACTTC.

This sequence joins TRBV6-5 and TRBJ2-7; 8 bases are a match to TRBD2. CDR3 length equals 15 residues. V was pared by 0 bases and J by 4 bases, with 5 bases of the junction left unmatched. Germline V gene data show CDR1 as MNHEY and CDR2 as SVGAGI. The CDR3 nucleotides read TGTGCCAGCAGTTACTCTAGCGGGGTCCTTTACGAGCAGTACTTC. Translated, it gives CASSYSSGVLYEQYF.

The chain links TRBV5-4 to TRBJ1-1, with D hard to call. The CDR3 has 17 residues. The V gene's germline CDR1 is SGHNT and CDR2 YYREEE (reference sequence). Trimming shortened V by 0 bases and J by 1 base, and 16 bases separated the two germline ends. As DNA, the CDR3 is TGTGCCAGCAGCTTGGCCCCAGAGATATACAGGAACACTGAAGCTTTCTTT. This encodes CASSLAPEIYRNTEAFF.

The V gene is TRBV5-1, the J gene TRBJ2-7, with 12 nucleotides matching TRBD2. Looked up from germline, CDR1 is SGHRS and CDR2 is YFSETQ. Trimming cost V 7 bases and J 3 bases; bases outside gene matches: 8. The CDR3 has 15 residues. The CDR3 loop reads CASSPTTSGGYEQYF. The CDR3 DNA reads TGCGCCAGCTCTCCTACGACTAGCGGGGGCTACGAGCAGTACTTC.

The chain links TRBV7-6 to TRBJ2-2, with 7 bases matching TRBD2. V trimming: 4 bases; J trimming: 5 bases; junction bases outside the gene matches: 7. The length of the CDR3 is 15 residues. Germline V gene lookup returns CDR1 SGHVS and CDR2 FNYEAQ. The CDR3 DNA is TGTGCCAGCAGCTCTGGCGGGGGAGGGACCGGGGAGCTGTTTTTT. Its translation: CASSSGGGGTGELFF.

The V call is TRBV5-8, the J call TRBJ1-1; the D gene is possibly TRBD1 (6 bases). Deletions cut 4 bases from V and 8 bases from J, with 9 bases between. CDR1 and CDR2 from the germline V gene are SGHTS and YDEGEE. The CDR3 sequence is 11 residues long. The CDR3 DNA is TGTGCCAGCAGCACCGGGACAGAAGCTTTCTTT. Protein product: CASSTGTEAFF. Full variable domain (outside the CDR3, taken from reference TRBV5-8 and TRBJ1-1): EAGVTQSPTHLIKTRGQQATLRCSPISGHTSVYWYQQALGLGLQFLLWYDEGEERNRGNFPPRFSGRQFPNYSSELNVNALELEDSALYLCASSTGTEAFFGQGTRLTVV.

The chain employs TRBV2 and TRBJ1-1; D may be TRBD1 (5 bases). From germline, CDR1 is SNHLY and CDR2 FYNNEI. The V gene lost 1 base and the J gene lost 3 bases, with 12 bases spanning the gap. The CDR3 is 15 amino acids. The CDR3 bases are TGTGCCAGCAGTGAAGGAGGCAGGGTGGACACTGAAGCTTTCTTT. This encodes CASSEGGRVDTEAFF.

The chain carries TRBV18 and TRBJ1-2; TRBD1 is a possible D gene (5 bases). Germline V CDR1 and CDR2: KGHSH, LQKENI. This CDR3 is 14 amino acids long. V was cut by 3 bases and J by 1 base, with 9 bases left in between. The CDR3 DNA sequence: TGTGCCAGCTCACCTGGGGGGTATAACTATGGCTACACCTTC. It encodes CASSPGGYNYGYTF.

The chain links TRBV18 to TRBJ2-7; TRBD1 aligns across 8 bases. The germline V gene has CDR1 KGHSH and CDR2 LQKENI. The trim removed 2 bases at V and 5 bases at J, leaving 11 bases unmatched. This CDR3 contains 16 residues. The CDR3 DNA is TGTGCCAGCTCACCATGGGGGACAGGTTTCATGGACGAGCAGTACTTC. This codes for CASSPWGTGFMDEQYF. The complete variable domain, with remaining parts taken from reference TRBV18 and TRBJ2-7, reads NAGVMQNPRHLVRRRGQEARLRCSPMKGHSHVYWYRQLPEEGLKFMVYLQKENIIDESGMPKERFSAEFPKEGPSILRIQQVVRGDSAAYFCASSPWGTGFMDEQYFGPGTRLTVT.

The sample holds a few counts of this clone. The chain combines TRBV6-1 with TRBJ1-5; 7 bases align to TRBD1. The germline V gene has CDR1 MNHNS and CDR2 SASEGT. Trimming at V came to 10 bases and at J to 0 bases, leaving 3 bases not matched to a gene. This CDR3 is built from 13 residues. CDR3: CATDRDSNQPQHF. The CDR3 DNA follows: TGTGCCACCGACAGGGATAGCAATCAGCCCCAGCATTTT.

This clone was counted only a few times. V gene TRBV18 combines with J gene TRBJ1-1; a possible D gene is TRBD1 (5 bases). V lost 1 base and J lost 3, with 12 bases in between. This CDR3 contains 15 residues. CDR1 is KGHSH and CDR2 is LQKENI in the germline V gene. The CDR3 here is CASSPQEKGHTEAFF. The CDR3 coding sequence is TGTGCCAGCTCACCACAGGAAAAGGGGCACACTGAAGCTTTCTTT. Full variable domain (missing parts from reference TRBV18 and TRBJ1-1): NAGVMQNPRHLVRRRGQEARLRCSPMKGHSHVYWYRQLPEEGLKFMVYLQKENIIDESGMPKERFSAEFPKEGPSILRIQQVVRGDSAAYFCASSPQEKGHTEAFFGQGTRLTVV.

The J gene is TRBJ2-2, the V gene TRBV5-1; TRBD2 agrees at 12 bases. This CDR3 contains 17 residues. V was clipped by 0 bases and J by 6 bases; unmatched bases: 6. The germline V gene encodes CDR1 SGHRS and CDR2 YFSETQ. CDR3 sequence: CASSLAVASGRAGELFF. CDR3 in DNA: TGCGCCAGCAGCTTGGCCGTAGCTAGCGGGAGGGCCGGGGAGCTGTTTTTT.

This chain joins TRBV30 and TRBJ1-2, with a possible D match to TRBD1 (6 bases). CDR3 length equals 10 residues. CDR1 is GTSNPN, CDR2 SVGIG, per germline (reference sequence). V lost 5 bases and J 10 bases, leaving 11 bases between the germline ends. The DNA of the CDR3 is TGTGCCTGGCTACAGGGACACTACACCTTC. The encoded protein is CAWLQGHYTF.

A single count supports this clone. This chain links TRBV18 with TRBJ1-6; D might be TRBD1 (6 bases). The ends were cut back, 3 bases at V and 8 bases at J, with 20 bases in the middle. CDR3 length: 17 residues. CDR1 is KGHSH, CDR2 LQKENI, per germline. CDR3 loop: CASSPTTQGKVDSPLHF. DNA for the CDR3: TGTGCCAGCTCACCTACAACACAGGGTAAAGTGGATTCACCCCTCCACTTT.